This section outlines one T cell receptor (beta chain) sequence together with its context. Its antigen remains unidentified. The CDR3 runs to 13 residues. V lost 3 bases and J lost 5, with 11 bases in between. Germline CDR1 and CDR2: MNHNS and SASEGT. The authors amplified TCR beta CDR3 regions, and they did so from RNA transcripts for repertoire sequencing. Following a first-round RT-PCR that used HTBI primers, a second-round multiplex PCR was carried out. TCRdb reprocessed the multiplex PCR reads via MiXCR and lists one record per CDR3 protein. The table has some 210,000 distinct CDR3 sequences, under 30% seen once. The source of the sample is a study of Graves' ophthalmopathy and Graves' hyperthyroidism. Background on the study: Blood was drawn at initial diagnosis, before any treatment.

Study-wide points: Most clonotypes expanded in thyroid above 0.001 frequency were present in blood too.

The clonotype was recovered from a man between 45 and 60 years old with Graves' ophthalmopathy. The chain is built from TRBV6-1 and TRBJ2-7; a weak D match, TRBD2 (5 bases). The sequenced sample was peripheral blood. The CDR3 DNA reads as TGTGCCAGCAGTGATCCGGAGGTCCACGAGCAGTACTTC. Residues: CASSDPEVHEQYF.